This TCR beta chain was found in a study of control samples from healthy donors and cancer patients. Germline V gene lookup returns CDR1 MNHEY and CDR2 SVGAGI. The CDR3 totals 15 residues. V gave up 5 bases and J gave up 0 bases; unmatched junction bases: 3. Method: immunoSEQ multiplex PCR; TCRdb's copy keeps in-frame clones and lacks some. The sample consists of 70,000 to 75,000 clones, over 75% of them appearing once. Source material: blood. The V gene is TRBV6-5, the J gene TRBJ1-5; 8 bases are a match to TRBD1. The clonotype originates from a woman aged 45-59 years in good health. The CDR3 sequence is CASSPDRDSNQPQHF. CDR3 coding DNA: TGTGCCAGCAGTCCGGACAGGGATAGCAATCAGCCCCAGCATTTT.